These T cell receptor beta chains were read from a single sample in a study of CD8 T cells in ankylosing spondylitis. One entry per CDR3 protein results from TCRdb running MiXCR on the 5' RACE reads. This sample has around 180,000 distinct CDR3 sequences; about 20% occur once, and the top ten carry roughly 4%. The sequenced sample consisted of blood, either unsorted or a sorted T cell fraction (not recorded which). The receptors originated from a male donor aged 5 to 30 with ankylosing spondylitis or in good health (not recorded which). Each CDR3 is given without its conserved first and last residue.

j_call v_call cdr3_length cdr3_aa
TRBJ2-3 TRBV7-6 11 ASSWVRRGTQY
TRBJ2-3 TRBV20-1 12 SAGEARSTDTQY
TRBJ2-7 TRBV5-1 13 ASSLATGEGYEQY
TRBJ2-2 TRBV24-1 12 ATSALQPAGELF
TRBJ2-1 TRBV7-8 11 ASSPGGYNEQF
TRBJ2-3 TRBV12-3/TRBV12-4 12 ASSLPAHTDTQY
TRBJ2-3 TRBV2 12 ASSESLNTDTQY
TRBJ1-1 TRBV27 15 ASSSLRDRGRGTEAF
TRBJ2-3 TRBV4-3 17 ASSPRGGPDSDLSDTQY
TRBJ2-7 TRBV6-2/TRBV6-3 13 ASSWPSGSSYEQY
TRBJ2-3 TRBV5-5 13 ASTAGTGRADTQY
TRBJ2-2 TRBV4-2 13 ASSQGGYGAGELF
TRBJ2-7 TRBV10-3 14 AIRGLGDNLDYEQY
TRBJ2-5 TRBV20-1 14 SAGTSGSGWKETQY
TRBJ1-1 TRBV19 13 ASSRTGTTNTEAF
TRBJ2-1 TRBV20-1 12 SAKAGISYNEQF
TRBJ2-1 TRBV15 15 ATSRVQYPLYYNEQF
TRBJ2-6 TRBV6-5 14 ASSSGQASGANVLT
TRBJ2-3 TRBV9 13 ASSVVGTVSDTQY
TRBJ2-7 TRBV29-1 9 SVAHPYEQY
TRBJ1-5 TRBV20-1 13 SANPQRGGWQPQH
TRBJ2-2 TRBV29-1 13 SARRGGVESGELF
TRBJ2-2 TRBV28 11 ASKKQGTGELF
TRBJ2-5 TRBV10-3 15 AISESSGGGTLETQY
TRBJ1-6 TRBV2 12 ASSDGGFGAPLH
TRBJ2-1 TRBV2 10 ASSQNGNEQF
TRBJ2-2 TRBV5-1 14 ASSLAGRGSPGELF
TRBJ2-3 TRBV29-1 11 SVEDFRPAAQY
TRBJ2-7 TRBV12-3/TRBV12-4 11 ASTAGQGDEQY
TRBJ2-5 TRBV2 11 ASSEGQGETQY
TRBJ2-1 TRBV14 13 ASSPWDGSNNEQF
TRBJ2-7 TRBV20-1 11 SASRTVVYEQY
TRBJ2-7 TRBV12-3/TRBV12-4 12 ASKAREASYEQY
TRBJ2-5 TRBV7-8 14 ASSKRNYEVQETQY
TRBJ2-5 TRBV14 13 ASSQGGKYQETQY
TRBJ2-2 TRBV14 14 ASSRNRGTNTGELF
TRBJ2-1 TRBV15 10 ATTAGGYEQF
TRBJ2-7 TRBV29-1 11 SVAGQGAYEQY
TRBJ2-1 TRBV3-1 11 ASSQATYNEQF
TRBJ2-7 TRBV20-1 9 SARDSIEQY
TRBJ2-7 TRBV7-9 14 ASSLEGAGMIYEQY
TRBJ1-2 TRBV9 12 ASSGSQENYGYT
TRBJ1-1 TRBV7-2 10 ASSFPGQGGL
TRBJ2-1 TRBV6-2/TRBV6-3 13 ASSETGTTYNEQF
TRBJ2-1 TRBV7-3 14 ASSSPGRQGINEQF
TRBJ2-2 TRBV7-9 14 ASRYSGSSGTGELF